What follows are 18 T cell receptor beta chains derived from one specimen sequenced in a study of blood T cell repertoires in COVID-19. The table came from immunoSEQ multiplex PCR; TCRdb's copy has only in-frame clones and leaves some out. The data show approximately 120,000 clones, 65% to 90% seen once. The specimen sequenced was peripheral blood. The receptors shown here come from an elderly man with active or convalescent COVID-19.

This chain uses TRBV7-8 with TRBJ2-7, with 9 positions matching TRBD2. Germline CDR1 and CDR2: SGHVS and FQNEAQ. V trimming: 1 base; J trimming: 4 bases; junction bases outside the gene matches: 2. This CDR3 contains 14 residues. CDR3 residues: CASSLGLAAYEQYF. DNA for the CDR3: TGTGCCAGCAGCTTAGGACTAGCGGCATACGAGCAGTACTTC.

The rearrangement joins TRBV30 to TRBJ1-3; 8 bases line up with TRBD1. Germline CDR1 is GTSNPN and CDR2 is SVGIG (reference sequence). J was trimmed by 7 bases and V by 2 bases; bases with no gene match: 7. This CDR3 spans 14 amino acids. Here the CDR3 reads CAWSPGQGWNTIYF. The DNA for the CDR3 is TGTGCCTGGAGTCCCGGACAGGGATGGAACACCATATATTTT.

The chain combines TRBV3-1 (or the pseudogene TRBV3-2) with TRBJ2-7, with 11 bases matching TRBD1. This CDR3 is 15 amino acids long. With 5 bases clipped from V and 7 bases from J, the junction kept 10 bases outside the gene matches. The germline gives CDR1 LGHDT, CDR2 YNNKEL (reference sequence). The CDR3 DNA sequence: TGTGCCAGCAGCAGTGACGGGACAGGGGGTCGGGAGCAGTACTTC. Protein sequence: CASSSDGTGGREQYF.

The J gene is TRBJ2-7, the V gene TRBV21-1; TRBD2 is the table's D call, not checked against the DNA. TRBV21-1 is designated a pseudogene. The CDR3 has 12 residues. The DNA of the CDR3 is TGTGCCAGCAGCAAAAAAATCGACGAGCAGTACTTC. It specifies CASSKKIDEQYF.

The CDR3 region is CATRTGNTGELFF. The CDR3 bases are TGTGCCACCAGGACAGGGAACACCGGGGAGCTGTTTTTT. This chain links TRBV24-1 with TRBJ2-2; tentative D call: TRBD1 (6 bases). Germline CDR1 is KGHDR and CDR2 is SFDVKD. Between the trimmed V and J ends, which lost 7 bases and 1 base, there was a span of 6 bases. This CDR3 has 13 residues.

The chain couples TRBV5-5 to TRBJ1-2, with 12 positions matching TRBD1. After removal of 3 bases from V and 5 bases from J, the junction contained 5 bases not matched to a gene. CDR1 SGHKS and CDR2 YYEKEE come from the germline V gene (reference sequence). The CDR3 extends over 15 amino acids. In DNA, the CDR3 is TGTGCCAGCAGCTCCCGGGACAGGGGGCAGTATGGCTACACCTTC. It specifies CASSSRDRGQYGYTF.

The V call is TRBV5-6, the J call TRBJ2-7, with 8 nucleotides matching TRBD2. The trim removed 0 bases at V and 2 bases at J, leaving 10 bases unmatched. CDR1 and CDR2 (germline): SGHDT, YYEEEE. The CDR3 spans 17 residues. The CDR3 sequence: CASSLALVAGHPYEQYF. In DNA, the CDR3 is TGTGCCAGCAGCTTGGCCCTAGTAGCGGGGCACCCCTACGAGCAGTACTTC.

This chain connects TRBV18 to TRBJ1-5, with D uncertain. The V end was cut by 2 bases, the J end by 5 bases, with 10 bases between. The CDR3 covers 14 residues. Germline CDR1 reads KGHSH; CDR2 reads LQKENI. The CDR3 DNA follows: TGTGCCAGCTCACCAAGTGCCGGGGATCAGCCCCAGCATTTT. As protein: CASSPSAGDQPQHF.

The chain recombines TRBV6-2 or TRBV6-3 with TRBJ2-3; D is perhaps TRBD1 (6 bases). With 6 bases removed from V and 2 bases from J, the gap between germline ends came to 12 bases. The germline CDR1 and CDR2 sequences are MNHEY and SVGEGT. The CDR3 runs to 14 residues. The CDR3: CASSQGQPTDTQYF. CDR3 DNA: TGTGCCAGCAGCCAAGGACAGCCCACAGATACGCAGTATTTT.

The gene calls are TRBV25-1 and TRBJ2-1, with D unresolved. The germline CDR1 and CDR2 sequences are MGHDK and SYGVNS. The CDR3 consists of 13 residues. The germline V and J ends were trimmed by 7 bases and 0 bases, with 7 bases remaining between them. In DNA form, the CDR3 reads TGTGCCAGCACGAGAAGCTCCTACAATGAGCAGTTCTTC. Protein: CASTRSSYNEQFF.

The chain combines TRBV9 with TRBJ1-1, with a weak D call TRBD1 (5 bases). Trimming pared 0 bases from V and 1 base from J, leaving 7 bases between. Germline assignment: CDR1 SGDLS and CDR2 YYNGEE. CDR3 length: 14 amino acids. CDR3 amino acids: CASSVEQANTEAFF. The CDR3 bases are TGTGCCAGCAGCGTAGAACAGGCGAACACTGAAGCTTTCTTT.

J is TRBJ1-4 and V is TRBV11-2; 8 nucleotides align to TRBD1. Looked up from germline, CDR1 is SGHAT and CDR2 is FQNNGV. The CDR3 length is 13 residues. V lost 4 bases and J lost 14; bases outside the gene matches: 9. The DNA for the CDR3 is TGTGCCAGCAGCTCCGACAGGGGCGATCGGCTGTTTTTT. It codes for CASSSDRGDRLFF.

Remarks on this clone: The same CDR3 can be traced to other DNA sequences in this sample. The rearrangement links TRBV6-1 to TRBJ1-2; D possibly corresponds to TRBD1 (6 bases). Per germline, CDR1 MNHNS and CDR2 SASEGT. This CDR3 has 13 amino acids. V was clipped by 1 base and J by 7 bases, with 10 bases between them. The CDR3 coding sequence is TGTGCCAGCAGTGAAGGCAGGGGCCTTGGCTACACCTTC. Translated, it gives CASSEGRGLGYTF.

The chain joins TRBV19 to TRBJ1-2; D gene unclear. Germline loops: CDR1 LNHDA, CDR2 SQIVND (reference sequence). Trimming removed 6 bases at V and 8 bases at J, with 19 bases between. The CDR3 consists of 14 residues. CDR3 coding DNA: TGTGCCAGTAGGATAACGGGCGGACTCTACGGCTACACCTTC. Encoded protein: CASRITGGLYGYTF.

This chain links TRBV15 with TRBJ1-4, with D unclear. Trimming left V 3 bases short and J 4 bases short, with 18 bases between. CDR1 LNHNV and CDR2 YYDKDF come from the germline V gene (reference sequence). CDR3 size: 17 residues. For the CDR3, the DNA is TGTGCCACCAGCAGGACCCCTCCCCGGGGAGATAATGAAAAACTGTTTTTT. Encoded protein: CATSRTPPRGDNEKLFF.

V usage is TRBV9 and J usage is TRBJ2-2, with D uncertain. This CDR3 comprises 15 residues. Trimming stripped 0 bases from V and 3 bases from J, with 9 bases between. From germline, CDR1 is SGDLS and CDR2 YYNGEE. Here the CDR3 DNA reads TGTGCCAGCAGCGTAGAGGTGACATACACCGGGGAGCTGTTTTTT. As protein: CASSVEVTYTGELFF.

This chain links TRBV10-3 with TRBJ1-6; weak D call: TRBD1 (6 bases). The CDR3 runs to 14 residues. V was pared by 10 bases and J by 7 bases, with 17 bases between. Germline loops: CDR1 ENHRY, CDR2 SYGVKD. CDR3 protein: CATTSGHRNSPLHF. CDR3 coding DNA: TGTGCCACGACGTCGGGACACCGAAATTCACCCCTCCACTTT.

This chain uses TRBV28 with TRBJ1-1, with 7 nucleotides matching TRBD1. The CDR3 runs to 14 residues. Trimming took 5 bases from V and 2 from J; bases not matched to a gene: 5. Per germline, CDR1 MDHEN and CDR2 SYDVKM. The CDR3 region is CASSLGQQNTEAFF. Written as DNA, the CDR3 is TGTGCCAGCAGTCTGGGACAGCAAAACACTGAAGCTTTCTTT.